This T cell receptor (beta chain) was identified during a study of blood T cell repertoires in COVID-19. As for the study in general: COVID-19 samples, acute and convalescent, were from the United States, Italy and Spain.

The repertoire was sequenced with immunoSEQ multiplex PCR; TCRdb's copy has only in-frame clones and lacks some. Of more than 95,000 clones listed, 82% are singletons. Per the germline V gene, CDR1 is SNHLY and CDR2 is FYNNEI. Deletions cut 1 base from V and 5 bases from J, with 12 bases between. This CDR3 has 14 amino acids. Sequenced sample: peripheral blood. The J gene is TRBJ2-7, the V gene TRBV2; the D gene is possibly TRBD1 (6 bases). This clonotype was sampled from a man between 60 and 75 years old with acute or convalescent COVID-19. The CDR3 DNA follows: TGTGCCAGCAGTGAAGAGAGGGGGAACCACGAGCAGTACTTC. Residues: CASSEERGNHEQYF.